The subject of this entry is one T cell receptor (beta chain). The source of the sample is a study of blood T cell repertoires in COVID-19. Study-wide background: In each case, the material was cDNA or gDNA derived from T cells, B-cell-depleted T cells, or PBMCs.

In the original analysis: Estimation of nucleated cell counts relied on the amplification of reference gene primers. Repertoires were generated with immunoSEQ multiplex PCR, while TCRdb's copy carries only in-frame clones and drops some. V, J and clone size are taken as reported in that table, and D and trimming were inferred from the DNA itself. In the table there are about 240,000 clones, about 80% of which are singletons. Germline CDR1 and CDR2: MDHEN and SYDVKM. The CDR3 covers 14 residues. V shed 6 bases, J shed 3 bases, and the junction held 5 bases outside the gene matches. The chain has TRBV28 and TRBJ1-5; 7 bases match TRBD1. The sequenced sample consisted of peripheral blood. The sequence came from a man aged 30-40 years who had recovered from COVID-19. In DNA form, the CDR3 reads TGTGCCAGCAGAATACAGGGGTACAATCAGCCCCAGCATTTT. Encoded protein: CASRIQGYNQPQHF.